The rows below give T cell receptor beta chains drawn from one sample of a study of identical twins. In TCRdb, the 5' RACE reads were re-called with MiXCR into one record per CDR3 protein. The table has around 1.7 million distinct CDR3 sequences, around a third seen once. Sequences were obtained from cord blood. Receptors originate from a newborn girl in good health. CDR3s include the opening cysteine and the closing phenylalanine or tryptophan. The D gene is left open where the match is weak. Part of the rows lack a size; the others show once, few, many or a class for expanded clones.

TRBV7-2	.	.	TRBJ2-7	CASSLVRHLYEQYF	TGTGCCAGCAGCTTAGTGCGACACTTATACGAGCAGTACTTC
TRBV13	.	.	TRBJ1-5	CASSLLRGDLQDQPQHF	TGTGCCAGCAGCTTATTACGGGGCGATCTTCAGGATCAGCCCCAGCATTTT
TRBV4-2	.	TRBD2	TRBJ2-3	CASSQGVSGRTDTQYF	TGTGCCAGCAGCCAAGGGGTTAGCGGGCGGACAGATACGCAGTATTTT
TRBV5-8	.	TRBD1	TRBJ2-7	CASSPGQLYYEQYF	TGTGCCAGCAGCCCGGGACAGTTATACTACGAGCAGTACTTC
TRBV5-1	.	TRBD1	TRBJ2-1	CASSLEGGRNEQFF	TGCGCCAGCAGCTTGGAAGGGGGCCGGAATGAGCAGTTCTTC
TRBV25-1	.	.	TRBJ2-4	CASSSPHKFEQYF	TGTGCCAGCAGTTCGCCACACAAGTTTGAGCAGTACTTC
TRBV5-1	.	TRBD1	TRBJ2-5	CASSLIGTGKETQYF	TGCGCCAGCAGCTTGATTGGGACAGGGAAAGAGACCCAGTACTTC
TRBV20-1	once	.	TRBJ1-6	CSARGEGDGLYNSPLHF	TGCAGTGCTAGAGGAGAAGGGGACGGACTCTATAATTCACCCCTCCACTTT
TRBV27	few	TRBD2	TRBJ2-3	CASSLLREFLDTQYF	TGTGCCAGCAGTTTGTTGCGGGAGTTCTTAGATACGCAGTATTTT
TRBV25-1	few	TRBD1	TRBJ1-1	CASSEGQGLNTEAFF	TGTGCCAGCAGTGAAGGACAGGGTTTGAACACTGAAGCTTTCTTT
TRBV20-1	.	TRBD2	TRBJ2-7	CSAAGTSGRPYEQYF	TGCAGTGCGGCCGGGACTAGCGGGAGACCGTACGAGCAGTACTTC
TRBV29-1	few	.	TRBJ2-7	CSVEGRNSYEQYF	TGCAGCGTTGAAGGTCGAAACTCCTACGAGCAGTACTTC
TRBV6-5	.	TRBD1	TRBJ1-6	CASTGTAGYSPLHF	TGTGCCAGCACCGGGACAGCCGGATATTCACCCCTCCACTTT
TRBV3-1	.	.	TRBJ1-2	CASSQEIGWSGQNYGYTF	TGTGCCAGCAGCCAAGAAATCGGTTGGTCAGGACAGAACTATGGCTACACCTTC
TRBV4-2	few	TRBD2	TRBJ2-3	CASSQGYAAGDVQYF	TGTGCCAGCAGCCAAGGGTATGCAGCGGGAGACGTGCAGTATTTT
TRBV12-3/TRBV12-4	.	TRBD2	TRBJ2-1	CASSLAGGGVLLEQFF	TGTGCCAGCAGTCTCGCGGGGGGAGGGGTATTATTGGAGCAGTTCTTC
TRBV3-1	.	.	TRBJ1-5	CASSQGRGNSRSQPQHF	TGTGCCAGCAGCCAAGGTAGGGGGAATAGCCGAAGTCAGCCCCAGCATTTT
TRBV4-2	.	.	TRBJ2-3	CASSQWAGPSTDTQYF	TGTGCCAGCAGCCAATGGGCTGGGCCCAGCACAGATACGCAGTATTTT
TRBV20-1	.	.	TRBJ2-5	CSAREGSAANEQYF	TGCAGTGCTAGGGAGGGAAGTGCGGCCAATGAGCAGTACTTC
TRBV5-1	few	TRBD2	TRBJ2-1	CASSPPLGPAGGEQFF	TGCGCCAGCAGCCCACCCCTCGGCCCGGCGGGGGGTGAGCAGTTCTTC
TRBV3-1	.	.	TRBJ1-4	CASRDSRNEKLFF	TGTGCCAGCAGGGACAGTAGAAATGAAAAACTGTTTTTT
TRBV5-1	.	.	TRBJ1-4	CASSINRETNEKLFF	TGCGCCAGCAGCATCAACAGGGAGACTAATGAAAAACTGTTTTTT
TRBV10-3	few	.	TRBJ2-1	CAISEDDGSPLDEQFF	TGTGCCATCAGTGAGGATGACGGGAGCCCCTTGGATGAGCAGTTCTTC